This T cell receptor beta chain emerged from a study of identical twins. Germline CDR1 MNHEY, CDR2 SVGAGI. CDR3 length: 16 residues. Trimming took 0 bases from V and 10 from J, leaving 16 bases between them. TCRdb passed the 5' RACE reads through MiXCR, listing each CDR3 protein once. The sample carries 500,000 or so distinct CDR3 sequences, roughly a fifth recorded once. This clonotype has only a few counts. The same data also contributed to another study, on T cells expressing NK-cell markers. Turning to that study: TCR beta repertoires came from sorted CD3+CD56+NKG2C+, CD3+CD56+NKG2C- and CD3+CD56-NKG2C+ T cells. What restricted sorting to alpha-beta TCR T cells in several experiments was an anti-gamma-delta TCR antibody. It remained uncertain whether the expanded NKG2C+ T cell clones were specific for HCMV antigens.

This TCR was sampled from a woman under 30 in good health. The sequenced sample was CD4+ T cells sorted from blood. The chain joins TRBV6-5 to TRBJ1-6, with D perhaps TRBD1 (5 bases). The CDR3 DNA is TGTGCCAGCAGTTACTCGGGACCAGGGATAGAATCACCCCTCCACTTT. As protein: CASSYSGPGIESPLHF.